Below, 6 T cell receptor beta chains from the same sample are listed, as sequenced in a study of post-analysis software for immune sequencing data (dated by TCRdb to between 2014 and 2017). Paper-wide results and their limitations: Roughly 5 TRBV segments, including TRBV5-6, TRBV5-1 and TRBV20-1, were significantly more frequent in patients than controls.

The library relied on PCR. Sequencing was performed on an Illumina HiSeq 2500. Unique molecular identifiers were incorporated into TCR beta cDNA libraries to reduce PCR and sequencing biases. Using fastp at Q25 and MiXCR, TCRdb reprocessed the public reads and kept productive beta chains. Rows are unified per CDR3 protein, each entry keeping the most common DNA and genes. The sample yields about 770,000 distinct CDR3 sequences; 35% to 55% were counted once. The top ten clonotypes cover approximately 4.4% of the sample. Which antigens these TCRs recognize remains unknown. The sequenced sample was blood. The receptors originated from a girl aged 10 to 17 with multiple sclerosis.

This clonotype came up once. One junction end disagrees with the germline gene, perhaps due to a read error. The chain links TRBV7-7 to TRBJ2-5; D is undetermined. From germline, CDR1 is SSHAT and CDR2 FNYEAQ (reference sequence). The CDR3 sequence is 13 residues long. CDR3 residues: CASSLAPSETQYF. DNA for the CDR3: TGTGCTAGCAGCTTAGCCCCGTCGGAGACCCAGTACTTC. Full variable domain (rest looked up from reference TRBV7-7 and TRBJ2-5): GAGVSQSPRYKVTKRGQDVTLRCDPISSHATLYWYQQALGQGPEFLTYFNYEAQPDKSGLPSDRFSAERPEGSISTLTIQRTEQRDSAMYRCASSLAPSETQYFGPGTRLLVL.

The J gene is TRBJ2-4, the V gene TRBV7-9, with 9 bases aligning to TRBD1. The J call is uncertain, as TRBJ2-7 better fits the DNA end. Germline V CDR1 and CDR2: SEHNR, FQNEAQ (reference sequence). This CDR3 has 16 amino acids. The CDR3 loop reads CASSLKQGAKGYEQYF. CDR3 coding DNA: TGTGCCAGCAGCTTAAAACAGGGGGCAAAGGGGTACGAGCAGTACTTC.

The V and J genes are TRBV12-3 or TRBV12-4 and TRBJ2-1, with D possibly TRBD1 on 5 matching bases. V was trimmed by 3 bases and J by 10 bases, leaving 10 bases between them. CDR3 length equals 12 residues. CDR3 sequence: CASSFRVGEQFF. In DNA form, the CDR3 reads TGTGCCAGCAGTTTCAGGGTAGGGGAGCAGTTCTTC.

The chain combines TRBV7-9 with TRBJ2-7; D possibly corresponds to TRBD2 (6 bases). The V gene lost 4 bases and the J gene lost 1 base, with 11 bases spanning the gap. The CDR3 spans 14 residues. Germline V gives CDR1 SEHNR, CDR2 FQNEAQ (reference sequence). The CDR3 DNA reads TGTGCCAGCAGCTCGCCGGGGGAATCCTACGAGCAGTACTTC. As protein: CASSSPGESYEQYF.

This clonotype has just a few counts. This rearrangement joins TRBV11-2 to TRBJ2-3, with D maybe TRBD1 (6 bases). This CDR3 comprises 16 residues. Trimming removed 0 bases at V and 2 bases at J, with 12 bases between. CDR1 and CDR2 (germline): SGHAT, FQNNGV. CDR3 sequence reads: CASSLDRQGFTDTQYF. CDR3 sequence (DNA): TGTGCCAGCAGCTTAGACCGCCAGGGGTTCACAGATACGCAGTATTTT.

The chain uses TRBV4-1 and TRBJ2-5, with 10 nucleotides matching TRBD2. CDR3 length: 14 amino acids. The J segment lost 3 bases and the V segment lost 4 bases, leaving 2 bases of the junction unmatched. CDR1 is MGHRA and CDR2 is YSYEKL in the germline V gene. The DNA for the CDR3 is TGCGCCAGCAGCCGGGGACTAGCGAAAGAGACCCAGTACTTC. Translated: CASSRGLAKETQYF.